Included here is one T cell receptor beta chain sequence, with context. This CDR3 is 16 amino acids long. Trimming cost V 7 bases and J 9 bases, with 28 bases left between them. The germline CDR1 and CDR2 sequences are SEHNR and FQNEAQ (reference sequence). This specimen belongs to a study of shared clonotypes between healthy human individuals. As for the study in general: CD8 memory received one plate per donor, CD8 naive two, CD4 memory three and CD4 naive three.

Naive-designated CD8 cells lacked CD45RO, were positively enriched for CCR7, and omitted terminally differentiated effector memory CD45RA+ cells. The authors ran the assay at deep level. Sorted-subset replicate PCR reactions were performed with approximately 190 ng DNA, corresponding to 30,000 to 35,000 T cell genomes. Assay used: immunoSEQ multiplex PCR; TCRdb lists only in-frame clones, some missing. This table has over 2,000,000 clones, 80% to 95% appearing once. The receptor comes from a man aged 18 to 29 in good health. Some clones in this sample may be carry-over from other donors' samples. The material sequenced was naive CD8+ T cells from PBMCs. V is TRBV7-9 and J is TRBJ2-7; D might be TRBD1 or TRBD2, each matching 5 bases. CDR3 in DNA: TGTGCCAGCAAAAGGGGTCGGGGCGGAGTGTCTGCGGCGCAGTACTTC. This gives the protein CASKRGRGGVSAAQYF.